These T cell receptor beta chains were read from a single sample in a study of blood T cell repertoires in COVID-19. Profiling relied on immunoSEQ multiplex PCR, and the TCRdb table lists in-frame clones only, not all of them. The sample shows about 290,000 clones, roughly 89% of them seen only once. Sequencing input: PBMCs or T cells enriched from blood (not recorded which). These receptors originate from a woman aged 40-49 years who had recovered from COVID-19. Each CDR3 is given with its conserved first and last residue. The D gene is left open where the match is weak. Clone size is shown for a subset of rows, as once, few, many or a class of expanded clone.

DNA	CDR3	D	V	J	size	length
TGTGCCAGCAGCTCTGCCGGGACTAGCGGGTCCTACGAGCAGTACTTC	CASSSAGTSGSYEQYF	TRBD2	TRBV9	TRBJ2-7	NA	16
TGCAGTGCCAGCGGGAGCTACGAGCAGTACTTC	CSASGSYEQYF	TRBD2	TRBV20-1	TRBJ2-7	few	11
TGTGCCTGGGACCCCCAACAGGGGAGTGAAGCTTTCTTT	CAWDPQQGSEAFF	TRBD1	TRBV30	TRBJ1-1	NA	13
TGTGCAACAGGCTCCTACGAGCAGTACTTC	CATGSYEQYF	NA	TRBV7-3	TRBJ2-7	NA	10
TGTGCCAGCAGCCTCTTAGAAGGACAGGCCTTTCATCTAGCCAAAAACATTCAGTACTTC	CASSLLEGQAFHLAKNIQYF	TRBD1	TRBV3-1/TRBV3-2	TRBJ2-4	NA	20
TGTGCCACCAGCAGGGCCCCGAATTATAATGAAAAACTGTTTTTT	CATSRAPNYNEKLFF	NA	TRBV15	TRBJ1-4	once	15
TGTGCCAGTCCCGGGGCGGGGCGTGGGGGCACAGATACGCAGTATTTT	CASPGAGRGGTDTQYF	NA	TRBV3-1/TRBV3-2	TRBJ2-3	NA	16
TGCGCCAGCAGCCAGCCAGGACAGGGGGTATACGAGCAGTACTTC	CASSQPGQGVYEQYF	TRBD1	TRBV4-1	TRBJ2-7	NA	15
TGTGCCAGCACCTTAAGAGCGGGGGGGCCGAGTGAGCAGTTCTTC	CASTLRAGGPSEQFF	TRBD2	TRBV2	TRBJ2-1	NA	15
TGCACCAGCAGGGACAGGAGAACCCTAGCCAAAAACATTCAGTACTTC	CTSRDRRTLAKNIQYF	NA	TRBV1	TRBJ2-4	NA	16
TGCGCCAGCAGCTTGTCCGGGACAGGGCAGGAGACCCAGTACTTC	CASSLSGTGQETQYF	TRBD1	TRBV5-1	TRBJ2-5	NA	15
TGTGCCAGCAGCTTCCTCCGGGGGTACACCGGGGAGCTGTTTTTT	CASSFLRGYTGELFF	NA	TRBV5-5	TRBJ2-2	NA	15
TGTGCCAGCAGCTTAGGAAGTACTTACGAGCAGTACTTC	CASSLGSTYEQYF	NA	TRBV7-9	TRBJ2-7	NA	13
TGTGCCAGCAGCCCTACGACAGGACCACTGAACACTGAAGCTTTCTTT	CASSPTTGPLNTEAFF	NA	TRBV5-4	TRBJ1-1	NA	16
TGTGCCAGCAGAGGGGGAAGCCTTGGTAATGAAAAACTGTTTTTT	CASRGGSLGNEKLFF	NA	TRBV5-5	TRBJ1-4	NA	15
TGCGCCAGCAGCTTGGGCGTTAAAGAGACCCAGTACTTC	CASSLGVKETQYF	NA	TRBV5-1	TRBJ2-5	NA	13
TGCGCCAGCAGCTTGGGGACAGTGGGCTTTAACTATGGCTACACCTTC	CASSLGTVGFNYGYTF	NA	TRBV5-1	TRBJ1-2	few	16
TGTGCCAGCAGCTCCTCAGGGATTGCCTACACTGAAGCTTTCTTT	CASSSSGIAYTEAFF	NA	TRBV7-3	TRBJ1-1	NA	15